Shown below are 7 T cell receptor beta chains from a single sample sequenced in a study of sequential checkpoint blockade in melanoma. Treatment in this sample: randomized to nivolumab then ipilimumab (arm A) or the reverse (arm B). Libraries were prepared by immunoSEQ multiplex PCR; TCRdb keeps only in-frame clonotypes and omits some of them. The sample has around 5,000 clones; about a quarter are singletons. This specimen consisted of tumor tissue (inferred from file names), obtained from a patient given nivolumab and ipilimumab in sequence. These receptor sequences come from a human donor with melanoma.

The chain links TRBV5-1 to TRBJ2-2; a possible D gene is TRBD2 (5 bases). V lost 0 bases and J 0 bases, leaving 12 bases between the germline ends. The CDR3 has 17 amino acids. CDR1 is SGHRS and CDR2 is YFSETQ in the germline V gene. The CDR3 is CASSLAGSGPNTGELFF. The CDR3 coding sequence is TGCGCCAGCAGCTTGGCCGGAAGCGGTCCGAACACCGGGGAGCTGTTTTTT.

This chain links TRBV29-1 with TRBJ2-2; maybe TRBD2 (6 bases). CDR3 length: 14 amino acids. Germline CDR1 reads SQVTM; CDR2 reads ANQGSEA. Trimming removed 6 bases at V and 7 bases at J, with 18 bases between. CDR3 DNA: TGCAGCGTCGATATGGGGGGAGGAATCGGGGAGCTGTTTTTT. The encoded protein is CSVDMGGGIGELFF.

This clone was observed many times. The V call is TRBV11-3, the J call TRBJ1-2; 9 positions match TRBD1. Germline CDR1 and CDR2: SGHNT and YENEEA. The CDR3 sequence is 14 residues long. The ends lost 5 bases at V and 6 bases at J; junction bases unmatched: 7. Here the CDR3 reads CASSPGTGIDGYTF. The CDR3 coding sequence is TGTGCCAGCAGCCCCGGGACAGGGATTGATGGCTACACCTTC.

This clone was recorded at least ten times. CDR3 nucleotides: TGTGCCAGCAGCGTCCCTCCTGGAAAAGAGACCCAGTACTTC. It translates to CASSVPPGKETQYF. The chain couples TRBV11-3 to TRBJ2-5; the D is unclear. Between the trimmed V and J ends, which lost 5 bases and 3 bases, there was a span of 13 bases. The CDR3 is made up of 14 amino acids. Germline values: CDR1 SGHNT, CDR2 YENEEA.

This clone was observed a few times. The J gene is TRBJ1-2, the V gene TRBV11-3; D perhaps matches TRBD1 (5 bases). V was trimmed by 3 bases and J by 8 bases, leaving 22 bases between them. Germline CDR1 and CDR2: SGHNT and YENEEA. This CDR3 is 16 amino acids long. The CDR3 region is CASSLARSGTARGYTF. CDR3 in DNA: TGTGCCAGCAGCTTGGCTCGGTCGGGGACCGCGAGGGGCTACACCTTC.

The rearrangement joins TRBV18 to TRBJ2-6; a weak D match, TRBD2 (6 bases). Germline V gene sequence: CDR1 KGHSH, CDR2 LQKENI. Trimming pared 4 bases from V and 0 bases from J, leaving 13 bases between. The CDR3 has 17 residues. This chain's CDR3 is CASSHPTGGSGANVLTF. CDR3 nucleotides: TGTGCCAGCTCACACCCCACCGGGGGCTCTGGGGCCAACGTCCTGACTTTC.

The chain is built from TRBV19 and TRBJ1-1, with D possibly being TRBD1 (6 bases). Trimming pared 10 bases from V and 1 base from J, leaving 16 bases between. The CDR3 has 14 residues. CDR1 is LNHDA and CDR2 is SQIVND in the germline V gene (reference sequence). The CDR3 reads CATRAHRENTEAFF. The CDR3 DNA follows: TGTGCCACCCGGGCCCACAGGGAGAACACTGAAGCTTTCTTT.